The text below deals with one T cell receptor beta chain. Its recognized antigen is unknown. The record has no base qualities; no much larger clone is one base away. The trial excluded patients who had a history of autoimmune disease or were on systemic immunosuppression. Peripheral blood for TCR sequencing was drawn from every dose cohort at baseline, at cycle 4 day 1 and at cycle 7 day 1. Samples came from an open-label, multicenter, first-in-human phase I dose-escalation trial of ivuxolimab. Adults with locally advanced or metastatic head and neck squamous cell, hepatocellular, melanoma or renal cell carcinoma were enrolled in the trial. CD4+ and CD8+ T cells were sorted separately from peripheral blood before TCR sequencing. This sample is drawn from a study of OX40 agonist ivuxolimab in advanced cancers. The study in broad terms: Ivuxolimab, which targeted the costimulatory receptor OX40 (CD134), was an agonistic, fully human IgG2 monoclonal antibody. The paper covers the monotherapy dose-escalation part of the phase I ivuxolimab trial, which included N of about 50 patients. Partial responses occurred in three dose-escalation patients, of whom one had hepatocellular carcinoma and two had cutaneous melanoma. The point of sequencing TCRbeta in the periphery was to test whether ivuxolimab changed TCR sequence diversity and drove clonal T-cell expansion. The dose-escalation cohort was roughly 80% male with a mean age of approximately 59 years, ranging from roughly 23 to 90. Intravenous ivuxolimab was administered to patients every 2 weeks at six dose levels: 0.01, 0.1, 0.3, 1.5, 3 and 10 mg/kg. Prior anti-PD-1, anti-PD-L1 or anti-CTLA-4 therapy was permitted, and approximately 42% of dose-escalation patients had received checkpoint inhibitors. Of the roughly 50 dose-escalation patients, hepatocellular carcinoma was present in roughly 19, melanoma in around 15, renal cell carcinoma in 9 and head and neck cancer in 9. The research as a whole found: Low levels of normalized T-cell clonal expansion were also seen in some patients who did not respond. The antigen specificity of the peripheral T cells that underwent clonal expansion was not determined. After ivuxolimab, more expanded clones were found on average in CD8+ T cells than in CD4+ T cells. Partial responders in the 0.1-3.0 mg/kg groups had among the lowest normalized peripheral clonal expansion, especially among CD8+ T cells. At doses from 0.1 to 3.0 mg/kg, clonal expansion was seen in both CD4+ and CD8+ blood T cells between baseline and week 6.

Taken from cysteine to phenylalanine, the CDR3 has 18 residues. The retained sequence is limited to the CDR3, 54 bases, with the frame set at the first base. Reading the germline V gene gives CDR1 LGHNA and CDR2 YNFKEQ. At the junction V is shortened by 3 bases and J by 4 bases, with 22 bases in between. Genomic DNA was extracted from sorted cells for sequencing of the TCRbeta CDR3 region. TCRbeta CDR3 regions were sequenced using the immunoSEQ Assay. Imported from immuneACCESS, the table was reduced by TCRdb to in-frame sequences with V and J called. These copies leave out some clones; in studies compared against another copy, an unresolved V gene accounts for under half, and the cause of the remainder is not known. The sample table lists approximately 91,000 clones, 87% of them with a count of one. The ten biggest clones cover roughly 0.52% of the sample.

Specimen: CD4+ or CD8+ T cells sorted from blood, collected in a trial of the OX40 agonist ivuxolimab. This receptor was identified in an adult with an advanced solid tumor such as melanoma, head and neck, liver or kidney cancer. This sequence uses TRBV4-2 and TRBJ1-3, with the identity of the D gene unclear. The nucleotide sequence reads as follows: TGTGCCAGCAGCCAGGGCGTGGGATGGGATCTAAGAGGAAACACCATATATTTT. This sequence encodes CASSQGVGWDLRGNTIYF.